The sample holds many counts of the clone carrying this TCR beta chain. Conversion of TCR transcripts into cDNA relied on 5'RACE template switching, which added a universal primer site and UMIs. TCRdb itself ran the 5' RACE reads through MiXCR, one entry per CDR3 protein. The table lists around 100,000 distinct CDR3 sequences, approximately 8.4% of them singletons. This sample is part of a study of T cells after yellow fever vaccination. Study at large: Fractions of limited cellularity were prepared by means of SMART-Seq v4 Ultra Low Input.

The sample consisted of CD8+ T cells sorted from PBMCs, taken 45 days after the yellow fever booster vaccination. This receptor was identified in a man aged 25 to 45 who received the YFV17D yellow fever vaccine.

CDR3 residues: CASSLESSYNEQFF. CDR3 DNA sequence: TGTGCCAGCAGCTTAGAGAGCTCCTACAATGAGCAGTTCTTC. The gene calls are TRBV7-2 and TRBJ2-1; D unclear. Trimming removed 1 base from V and 0 bases from J, with 4 bases in between. CDR1 SGHTA and CDR2 FQGNSA come from the germline V gene. The CDR3 sequence is 14 residues long.